Listed below are T cell receptor beta chains from one sample, sequenced in a study of response to subunit inactivated influenza vaccine. From the RT-PCR reads, TCRdb called clonotypes with MiXCR, one entry per CDR3 protein. The sample lists 500,000 or so distinct CDR3 sequences; 11% were seen once. This specimen consisted of PBMCs from blood, obtained more than 35 days after vaccination. These receptor sequences come from a man over 45 who received an inactivated influenza vaccine. The CDR3 runs from the conserved cysteine through the conserved F or W. The D gene is left open where the match is weak. Expanded clones are given a class, and other clones once, few, many or no size at all.

len | d_gene | j_gene | abundance | v_gene | CDR3aa | CDR3nt
12 | . | TRBJ2-7 | . | TRBV29-1 | CSVGVSGYEQYF | TGCAGCGTTGGGGTATCGGGCTACGAGCAGTACTTC
11 | . | TRBJ1-1 | . | TRBV7-9 | CASSLGTSAFF | TGTGCCAGCAGCTTAGGAACTAGCGCTTTCTTT
12 | . | TRBJ2-3 | . | TRBV4-1 | CATGNSTDTQYF | TGCGCCACTGGGAACAGCACAGATACGCAGTATTTT
15 | . | TRBJ2-1 | few | TRBV6-2/TRBV6-3 | CASSRHGQINNEQFF | TGTGCCAGCAGCCGACATGGCCAAATAAACAATGAGCAGTTCTTC
13 | . | TRBJ2-4 | . | TRBV28 | CASSLQVGDIQYF | TGTGCCAGCAGTTTACAGGTCGGGGACATTCAGTACTTC
16 | TRBD1 | TRBJ1-1 | few | TRBV11-2 | CASSFAGGAGGTEAFF | TGTGCCAGCAGCTTCGCAGGGGGCGCGGGGGGCACTGAAGCTTTCTTT
15 | . | TRBJ2-3 | . | TRBV5-8 | CASSGTGPDTDTQYF | TGTGCCAGCAGCGGGACGGGGCCTGACACAGATACGCAGTATTTT
11 | . | TRBJ2-1 | . | TRBV29-1 | CSVETTNEQFF | TGCAGCGTTGAAACTACCAATGAGCAGTTCTTC
17 | TRBD1 | TRBJ2-1 | . | TRBV25-1 | CASSDPGQGNTYNEQFF | TGTGCCAGCAGTGACCCAGGACAGGGGAACACCTACAATGAGCAGTTCTTC
14 | . | TRBJ2-7 | many | TRBV11-2 | CASSLARDSYEQYF | TGTGCCAGCAGCTTAGCCAGAGATTCCTACGAGCAGTACTTC
12 | . | TRBJ1-1 | few | TRBV29-1 | CSVESSETEAFF | TGCAGCGTTGAAAGCAGTGAAACTGAAGCTTTCTTT
15 | TRBD2 | TRBJ2-1 | . | TRBV7-6 | CASSLFPSGSGEQFF | TGTGCCAGCAGCTTATTTCCTAGCGGGAGCGGCGAGCAGTTCTTC
15 | . | TRBJ2-5 | few | TRBV6-5 | CASSYLGVEWETQYF | TGTGCCAGCAGTTACTTGGGGGTGGAATGGGAGACCCAGTACTTC
10 | . | TRBJ1-1 | once | TRBV29-1 | CSVTGLGALF | TGCAGCGTAACCGGACTAGGAGCTCTCTTT
16 | TRBD2 | TRBJ2-1 | few | TRBV9 | CASSVGGRGTYNEQFF | TGTGCCAGCAGCGTAGGCGGGAGAGGCACCTACAATGAGCAGTTCTTC
12 | . | TRBJ1-1 | . | TRBV5-1 | CASSAGSSEAFF | TGCGCCAGCTCCGCCGGGTCATCTGAAGCTTTCTTT
16 | TRBD1 | TRBJ2-3 | . | TRBV3-1 | CASSQGRGGYTDTQYF | TGTGCCAGCAGCCAAGGCAGAGGGGGCTACACAGATACGCAGTATTTT
15 | TRBD1 | TRBJ2-7 | many | TRBV7-2 | CASSLASDRSYEQYF | TGTGCCAGCAGCTTAGCGTCGGACAGGTCCTACGAGCAGTACTTC
15 | . | TRBJ1-1 | . | TRBV25-1 | CASRDSIVMNTEAFF | TGTGCCAGCAGAGATTCAATCGTAATGAACACTGAAGCTTTCTTT
17 | . | TRBJ2-4 | . | TRBV6-2/TRBV6-3 | CASRTLGQGNTKNIQYF | TGTGCCAGCAGGACGCTCGGGCAGGGGAATACCAAAAACATTCAGTACTTC
15 | TRBD1 | TRBJ2-4 | . | TRBV15 | CATSKLTGGGNIQYF | TGTGCCACCAGCAAGTTAACAGGGGGTGGAAACATTCAGTACTTC
14 | TRBD2 | TRBJ2-7 | . | TRBV20-1 | CSARVSGGAREQYF | TGCAGTGCTAGGGTTAGCGGGGGGGCGAGGGAGCAGTACTTC
16 | . | TRBJ2-1 | . | TRBV12-3/TRBV12-4 | CASSYAAGQPYNEQFF | TGTGCCAGCAGTTATGCGGCGGGACAGCCCTACAATGAGCAGTTCTTC
17 | . | TRBJ2-2 | . | TRBV12-3/TRBV12-4 | CASSLDHGTRTTGELFF | TGTGCCAGCAGTTTAGATCATGGGACGCGGACCACCGGGGAGCTGTTTTTT
15 | TRBD2 | TRBJ2-7 | few | TRBV11-2 | CASSKPSAGEGEQYF | TGTGCCAGCAGTAAACCTTCGGCGGGAGAAGGGGAGCAGTACTTC
13 | . | TRBJ2-5 | . | TRBV24-1 | CATSDSASATQYF | TGTGCCACCAGTGATTCCGCGTCCGCGACCCAGTACTTC
13 | . | TRBJ2-1 | . | TRBV20-1 | CSARGARTNEQFF | TGCAGTGCTAGAGGCGCCCGGACAAATGAGCAGTTCTTC
14 | TRBD1 | TRBJ1-5 | . | TRBV20-1 | CSAKTGQGSQPQHF | TGCAGTGCTAAAACGGGACAGGGGTCTCAGCCCCAGCATTTT
17 | . | TRBJ2-2 | few | TRBV10-3 | CAISEYRGATGTGELFF | TGTGCCATCAGTGAATATAGGGGGGCGACGGGCACCGGGGAGCTGTTTTTT
17 | TRBD1 | TRBJ2-7 | few | TRBV6-5 | CASSSPIGTGSSYEQYF | TGTGCCAGCAGTTCACCAATCGGGACAGGGAGCTCCTACGAGCAGTACTTC
16 | TRBD2 | TRBJ2-1 | many | TRBV9 | CASSVGTSGSVGEQFF | TGTGCCAGCAGCGTAGGCACTAGCGGGAGCGTCGGTGAGCAGTTCTTC
16 | . | TRBJ2-5 | . | TRBV7-2 | CASSLVVRRRQETQYF | TGTGCCAGCAGCTTAGTAGTGAGGAGACGCCAAGAGACCCAGTACTTC
14 | TRBD2 | TRBJ2-5 | few | TRBV7-9 | CASRARLARETQYF | TGTGCCAGCAGGGCGAGACTAGCGCGGGAGACCCAGTACTTC
14 | . | TRBJ2-7 | few | TRBV18 | CASSPNGGSYEQYF | TGTGCCAGCTCACCCAACGGAGGATCCTACGAGCAGTACTTC
19 | TRBD1 | TRBJ1-3 | many | TRBV5-1 | CASSLWGQAYPNSGNTIYF | TGCGCCAGCAGCTTGTGGGGACAGGCTTACCCCAACTCTGGAAACACCATATATTTT
14 | . | TRBJ2-7 | many | TRBV20-1 | CSARDSVADTKQYF | TGCAGTGCTAGAGATTCCGTTGCGGACACAAAGCAGTACTTC
14 | TRBD2 | TRBJ2-1 | . | TRBV10-3 | CAMASGGAYNEQFF | TGTGCCATGGCTAGCGGGGGGGCTTACAATGAGCAGTTCTTC
14 | TRBD1 | TRBJ2-7 | few | TRBV20-1 | CSARDWDRTFDQYF | TGCAGTGCTAGAGATTGGGACAGGACCTTCGATCAGTACTTC
16 | TRBD1 | TRBJ1-2 | few | TRBV2 | CASRQRDRGANYGYTF | TGTGCCAGCAGACAAAGAGACAGGGGCGCTAACTATGGCTACACCTTC
14 | . | TRBJ1-6 | few | TRBV7-2 | CASSRQGTYSPLHF | TGTGCCAGCAGCCGGCAGGGTACTTATTCACCCCTCCACTTT
13 | . | TRBJ1-3 | few | TRBV20-1 | CSASPDSGNTIYF | TGCAGTGCTAGTCCTGACAGTGGAAACACCATATATTTT
12 | . | TRBJ2-7 | many | TRBV12-3/TRBV12-4 | CASSSGHYEQYF | TGTGCCAGCAGTTCCGGACACTACGAGCAGTACTTC
17 | . | TRBJ1-2 | . | TRBV18 | CASSPTSTGGANYGYTF | TGTGCCAGCTCACCTACTTCGACAGGTGGGGCTAACTATGGCTACACCTTC
14 | TRBD2 | TRBJ2-7 | few | TRBV2 | CASSSETSGYEQYF | TGTGCCAGCAGTTCCGAGACTAGCGGCTACGAGCAGTACTTC
14 | . | TRBJ2-1 | few | TRBV11-2 | CASSASGNRYEQFF | TGTGCCAGCAGCGCCTCCGGGAACCGATATGAGCAGTTCTTC
19 | . | TRBJ2-7 | few | TRBV11-2 | CASSPLGIKGEHRVHEQYF | TGTGCCAGCAGCCCTCTAGGGATTAAAGGGGAACACAGGGTCCACGAGCAGTACTTC
15 | TRBD2 | TRBJ2-1 | many | TRBV5-1 | CASSPGASGLNEQFF | TGCGCCAGCAGCCCGGGGGCTAGCGGGCTTAATGAGCAGTTCTTC
14 | . | TRBJ2-7 | few | TRBV4-2 | CASSQDNLAGEQYF | TGTGCCAGCAGCCAAGACAATCTCGCCGGCGAGCAGTACTTC
16 | . | TRBJ2-7 | many | TRBV20-1 | CSARDPSRGKDYEQYF | TGCAGTGCTAGAGACCCATCCCGGGGGAAAGACTACGAGCAGTACTTC
16 | TRBD1 | TRBJ1-5 | . | TRBV12-3/TRBV12-4 | CASSQKTGGLNQPQHF | TGTGCCAGCAGTCAAAAGACAGGGGGCTTGAATCAGCCCCAGCATTTT
16 | . | TRBJ1-4 | many | TRBV7-6 | CASSLGSGPLASGLFF | TGTGCCAGCAGCTTAGGGAGTGGCCCTCTAGCCTCCGGACTGTTTTTT
14 | TRBD1 | TRBJ2-7 | many | TRBV4-1 | CASSLGQGENEQYF | TGCGCCAGCAGCCTAGGACAGGGTGAGAACGAGCAGTACTTC
15 | . | TRBJ2-7 | few | TRBV5-6 | CASSLVADNSYEQYF | TGTGCCAGCAGCTTGGTGGCAGACAATTCCTACGAGCAGTACTTC
13 | . | TRBJ2-3 | . | TRBV2 | CASTLAWVDTQYF | TGTGCCAGCACACTCGCCTGGGTAGATACGCAGTATTTT
15 | . | TRBJ2-5 | once | TRBV6-5 | CASSYFSGQQRTQYF | TGTGCCAGCAGTTACTTCTCGGGGCAGCAAAGGACCCAGTACTTC
15 | . | TRBJ2-7 | . | TRBV7-2 | CASCLASVGSGEQYF | TGTGCCAGCTGCTTAGCCTCCGTGGGTTCTGGCGAGCAGTACTTC
16 | TRBD1 | TRBJ2-3 | . | TRBV24-1 | CATSDDRTGPGDTQYF | TGTGCCACCAGTGATGACCGGACAGGGCCAGGGGATACGCAGTATTTT
14 | . | TRBJ1-3 | few | TRBV5-1 | CASRDPSSGNTIYF | TGCGCCAGCAGGGACCCGAGTTCTGGAAACACCATATATTTT
14 | . | TRBJ2-3 | few | TRBV15 | CATSRDLTTDTQYF | TGTGCCACCAGCAGAGATCTGACTACAGATACGCAGTATTTT
17 | . | TRBJ2-7 | many | TRBV20-1 | CSARAASLDGFTYEQYF | TGCAGTGCTAGAGCCGCCTCGTTGGATGGATTCACCTACGAGCAGTACTTC